This T cell receptor (beta chain) is from a study of T cell responses to AZD1222 COVID-19 vaccine. This clone occurred many times. Its cognate antigen is unknown. General study points: Reportedly, nearly half of unique spike TCRs recognized epitopes outside B.1.351/B.1.1.7 mutations.

Profiling relied on immunoSEQ multiplex PCR, and the TCRdb table lists in-frame clones only, not all of them. The sample includes approximately 90,000 clones, 86% of them seen just once. This TCR was sampled from an adult in good health. Sample: peripheral blood, taken on day 0 of AZD1222 vaccination.

The CDR3 bases are TGTGCCAGCAGCCAACCCGACAGGGAAATATATGGCTACACCTTC. Translating gives CASSQPDREIYGYTF. The J gene is TRBJ1-2, the V gene TRBV4-2, with 7 bases aligning to TRBD1. This CDR3 has 15 amino acids. The V gene's germline CDR1 is LGHNA and CDR2 YNFKEQ. V lost 2 bases and J lost 5; bases outside the gene matches: 8.